This T cell receptor (beta chain) was documented in a study of siplizumab effects on memory and regulatory T cells (dated by TCRdb to between 2017 and 2020). As for the study more broadly: The effect of the anti-CD2 antibody siplizumab on alloreactive T-cell subsets was examined in allogeneic mixed lymphocyte reactions constructed from human PBMCs. Study-level results and caveats: Because sequences at frequencies below about 10^-5 were poorly captured, only a minor fraction of alloreactive clones could be mapped back to unstimulated subsets. Siplizumab significantly lowered the cumulative frequency of alloreactive sequences that could be traced to unstimulated CD4+ memory T cells. Among mappable alloreactive CD4+ clones, an average Treg-derived fraction of about 70% was observed with siplizumab, compared with approximately 25% in control reactions. About 80-96% of proliferating CD4+ or CD8+ clones could not be given a naive or memory phenotype. Unstimulated naive T cells appeared more diverse than memory T cells, and naive cells seemed to contribute substantially to the alloresponse. Whether proliferating Tregs from siplizumab cultures actually had suppressive function was not functionally confirmed.

Receptor amplification or capture employed the immunoSEQ multiplex PCR assay. Approximately 10^5 TCR templates per sample were assayed on the deep sequencing platform. Genomic DNA extracted from sorted T cells was used for TCRbeta CDR3 sequencing. The original pipeline was this. Clonal analysis of TCRbeta CDR3 data was done in the R programming language. Comparing unstimulated samples against CFSE-low samples taken after the reaction was how alloreactive CD4+ and CD8+ clones were defined. Regulatory or non-regulatory origin was assigned to alloreactive CD4+ clones by matching of sequences to sorted unstimulated Treg and non-Treg repertoires. In its TCRdb copy, this immuneACCESS table keeps in-frame sequences only and misses some clones. Where compared with another copy, unresolved V genes explain less than half of these, and the others have no known cause. The V and J calls and clone size were taken over from that table, and D and trimming were inferred from the DNA. Recorded for this sample are approximately 97,000 clones; approximately 90% of them occurred a single time. The top ten constitute roughly 1% of the sample.

A remark on this clone: This clone's antigen is unknown. Base qualities were left out, and no much larger clone turns up one base away.

V and J lose 1 base and 6 bases, and a span of 17 bases separates them. The cysteine opens and the phenylalanine closes a CDR3 of 15 amino acids. The read is trimmed to its CDR3 DNA, 45 bases read in frame from base 1. CDR1 is given as SGHRS and CDR2 as YFSETQ, both from the germline V gene. Sorted unstimulated T cells and proliferating T cells recovered from mixed lymphocyte reactions underwent TCRbeta CDR3 sequencing. Fresh whole blood from roughly nine HLA-typed healthy donors was used as the source from which PBMCs were isolated. The sequencing input was CD4+ T cells sorted from blood. The rearrangement joined TRBV5-1 to TRBJ2-7; the D gene cannot be resolved reliably. The sequence was obtained from a human donor in good health. The DNA sequence is TGCGCCAGCAGCTTGTCGGGTGTGGGATTTGGCGAGCAGTACTTC. This codes for CASSLSGVGFGEQYF.